Below, 31 T cell receptor beta chains from the same sample are listed, as sequenced in a study of T cells after yellow fever vaccination. MiXCR, applied by TCRdb to the 5' RACE reads, yields one record per CDR3 protein. The sample lists some 320,000 distinct CDR3 sequences; roughly a tenth were seen once. The sample consisted of CD4+ T cells sorted from PBMCs, taken 45 days after the yellow fever booster vaccination. The source is a man younger than 35 who received the YFV17D yellow fever vaccine.

This clonotype was counted between two and nine times. A read error may account for a junction end that differs from germline. The V call is TRBV20-1, the J call TRBJ2-3; perhaps TRBD1 as D (6 bases). The CDR3 extends over 14 amino acids. Germline CDR1 reads DFQATT; CDR2 reads SNEGSKA (reference sequence). The CDR3 region is CSARDSETTYTQYF. The CDR3 coding sequence is TGCAGTGCTAGGGACAGTGAAACCACATATACGCAGTATTTT.

This clonotype was observed a handful of times. V is TRBV20-1 and J is TRBJ1-3; D gene uncertain. The CDR3 length is 15 residues. Germline V CDR1 and CDR2: DFQATT, SNEGSKA (reference sequence). V was cut by 5 bases and J by 5 bases, with 19 bases left in between. In DNA form, the CDR3 reads TGCAGTGCTGCCAGACGAGGGCCCCTCCGAAACACCATATATTTT. This sequence encodes CSAARRGPLRNTIYF.

The J gene is TRBJ1-5, the V gene TRBV9; D uncertain. The germline gives CDR1 SGDLS, CDR2 YYNGEE. Between the trimmed V and J ends, which lost 0 bases and 8 bases, there was a span of 9 bases. This CDR3 spans 13 amino acids. Here the CDR3 reads CASSVGWAEPQHF. The CDR3 region has the DNA TGTGCCAGCAGCGTAGGTTGGGCGGAGCCCCAGCATTTT.

This clonotype was seen only a few times. The chain has TRBV12-3 or TRBV12-4 and TRBJ1-2, with no clear D. The length of the CDR3 is 13 residues. V lost 1 base and J lost 4, with 7 bases in between. The CDR3 nucleotides are TGTGCCAGCAGTTTAGAACAGAGCTATGGCTACACCTTC. Protein: CASSLEQSYGYTF.

This clonotype has more than one count but fewer than ten. V usage is TRBV4-1 and J usage is TRBJ2-3; TRBD1 aligns across 8 bases. CDR1 and CDR2 (germline): MGHRA, YSYEKL. V dropped 1 base and J dropped 7; count of bases not matched to a gene: 4. This CDR3 is built from 14 residues. The CDR3 bases are TGCGCCAGCAGCCAAGTGGACAGGGTCAATACGCAGTATTTT. It specifies CASSQVDRVNTQYF.

This clonotype occurred many times. The chain carries TRBV4-2 and TRBJ2-3, with D unclear. Germline V gives CDR1 LGHNA, CDR2 YNFKEQ. Trimming pared 1 base from V and 6 bases from J, leaving 14 bases between. This CDR3 contains 15 residues. CDR3 region: CASSQGTSVPDTQYF. CDR3 bases: TGTGCCAGCAGCCAAGGGACGTCTGTCCCGGATACGCAGTATTTT.

This chain connects TRBV11-2 to TRBJ2-1; 11 nucleotides align to TRBD2. Trimming took 1 base from V and 6 from J; bases not matched to a gene: 2. There are 15 residues in the CDR3. CDR1 and CDR2 from the germline V gene are SGHAT and FQNNGV. The CDR3 DNA is TGTGCCAGCAGCTTAGTAGCGGGGGGGATCAATGAGCAGTTCTTC. Its translation is CASSLVAGGINEQFF.

The rearrangement joins TRBV6-5 to TRBJ2-5, with D perhaps matching TRBD1 or TRBD2 (5 bases each). The CDR3 covers 14 residues. CDR1 is MNHEY and CDR2 is SVGAGI in the germline V gene. The ends were cut back, 0 bases at V and 4 bases at J, with 9 bases in the middle. For the CDR3, the DNA is TGTGCCAGCAGTTACTCGTATGGGGGAGAGACCCAGTACTTC. This sequence encodes CASSYSYGGETQYF.

This clonotype appeared a few times. The chain uses TRBV9 and TRBJ1-1, with 11 positions matching TRBD1. Germline V gene data show CDR1 as SGDLS and CDR2 as YYNGEE. The CDR3 covers 13 residues. The junction had 6 bases not matched to a gene; V was cut back by 7 bases and J by 7 bases. The CDR3 loop reads CASGGQGVGEAFF. CDR3 DNA sequence: TGTGCCAGCGGGGGACAGGGGGTCGGTGAAGCTTTCTTT.

The CDR3 protein is CASSQDFGLAGGPSTDTQYF. The CDR3 region has the DNA TGCGCCAGCAGCCAAGACTTTGGACTAGCGGGGGGTCCTAGCACAGATACGCAGTATTTT. The chain carries TRBV4-3 and TRBJ2-3, with 14 bases identical to TRBD2. This CDR3 has 20 residues. With V trimmed by 0 bases and J by 0 bases, 8 bases remained unmatched. Germline loops: CDR1 LGHNA, CDR2 YSLEER.

The CDR3 protein is CASSLAAGAYNEQFF. CDR3 DNA sequence: TGCGCCAGCAGCTTGGCAGCGGGGGCCTACAATGAGCAGTTCTTC. The chain carries TRBV5-1 and TRBJ2-1, with TRBD2 matching over 8 bases. V was pared by 0 bases and J by 2 bases, with 1 base of the junction left unmatched. CDR1 is SGHRS and CDR2 is YFSETQ in the germline V gene. The CDR3 runs to 15 residues. The full variable domain, completed using reference TRBV5-1 and TRBJ2-1, is KAGVTQTPRYLIKTRGQQVTLSCSPISGHRSVSWYQQTPGQGLQFLFEYFSETQRNKGNFPGRFSGRQFSNSRSEMNVSTLELGDSALYLCASSLAAGAYNEQFFGPGTRLTVL.

Many counts were recorded for this clonotype. J is TRBJ2-2 and V is TRBV19, with D perhaps TRBD2 (5 bases). The CDR3 runs 16 residues. CDR1 LNHDA and CDR2 SQIVND come from the germline V gene (reference sequence). Trimming shortened V by 7 bases and J by 4 bases, and 19 bases separated the two germline ends. CDR3: CASTVPNGVTTGELFF. The CDR3 bases are TGTGCCAGTACAGTACCTAACGGGGTAACCACCGGGGAGCTGTTTTTT.

This clonotype turned up a few times. V gene TRBV7-8 combines with J gene TRBJ1-2, with D perhaps matching TRBD1 (6 bases). The germline V gene has CDR1 SGHVS and CDR2 FQNEAQ. The CDR3 covers 14 residues. Between the trimmed V and J ends, which lost 3 bases and 7 bases, there was a span of 15 bases. The CDR3 reads CASSLLGRGSGYTF. CDR3 nucleotides: TGTGCCAGCAGCTTGTTGGGCAGGGGAAGTGGCTACACCTTC.

This clonotype occurred many times. The chain carries TRBV2 and TRBJ2-2, with D possibly being TRBD2 (6 bases). The CDR3 has 13 residues. Trimming removed 9 bases from V and 4 bases from J, with 12 bases in between. CDR1 is SNHLY, CDR2 FYNNEI, per germline. In nucleotides, the CDR3 is TGTGCCAGAGCCGGGGGTGGCACCGGGGAGCTGTTTTTT. This codes for CARAGGGTGELFF.

The CDR3 bases are TGTGCCAGTAGTATCCAAGCACGCCAAGAGACCCAGTACTTC. Its translation is CASSIQARQETQYF. This chain joins TRBV19 and TRBJ2-5; D is uncertain. Germline-derived CDR1 and CDR2 are LNHDA and SQIVND (reference sequence). This CDR3 comprises 14 residues. Trimming cost V 3 bases and J 1 base, with 9 bases left between them.

This clonotype turned up a few times. CDR3 region: CASSSGGTDYF. In nucleotides, the CDR3 is TGTGCCAGCAGCTCAGGGGGAACCGATTACTTC. This chain joins TRBV12-3 or TRBV12-4 and TRBJ2-5, with 7 bases identical to TRBD1. J was trimmed by 14 bases and V by 6 bases; bases with no gene match: 9. This CDR3 has 11 amino acids.

This clonotype was observed a few times. The CDR3 coding sequence is TGTGCCAGCAGTTACTACAGGATTTACGAGCAGTACTTC. Amino acid sequence: CASSYYRIYEQYF. The J gene is TRBJ2-7, the V gene TRBV12-3 or TRBV12-4, with D tentatively TRBD1 (5 bases). V lost 4 bases and J lost 4, with 11 bases in between. This CDR3 is built from 13 residues.

This chain links TRBV24-1 with TRBJ1-2; D is unclear. This CDR3 contains 14 residues. The germline V gene has CDR1 KGHDR and CDR2 SFDVKD. Trimming removed 5 bases at V and 4 bases at J, with 13 bases between. The DNA for the CDR3 is TGTGCCACCAGTGGAACCGGCCTCTCCTATGGCTACACCTTC. This encodes CATSGTGLSYGYTF.

This clonotype has at least ten counts. J is TRBJ2-1 and V is TRBV5-5; 9 bases align to TRBD1. The V gene's germline CDR1 is SGHKS and CDR2 YYEKEE (reference sequence). The CDR3 has 18 amino acids. With V trimmed by 2 bases and J by 3 bases, 12 bases remained unmatched. CDR3 loop: CASSFPGTGLSLYNEQFF. CDR3 nucleotide sequence: TGTGCCAGCAGCTTCCCCGGGACAGGGCTGAGCCTCTACAATGAGCAGTTCTTC.

This clonotype was seen ten or more times. The chain recombines TRBV5-4 with TRBJ2-3, with D possibly being TRBD2 (7 bases). V was pared by 4 bases and J by 2 bases, with 11 bases between. The CDR3 is made up of 14 amino acids. Germline CDR1 SGHNT, CDR2 YYREEE (reference sequence). The CDR3 DNA follows: TGTGCCAGCAGCAGGGGGGGTCCCACAGATACGCAGTATTTT. Translation gives CASSRGGPTDTQYF.

This chain joins TRBV24-1 and TRBJ2-3; no reliable D call. Trimming cost V 4 bases and J 0 bases, with 16 bases left between them. CDR1 and CDR2 (germline): KGHDR, SFDVKD. The CDR3 runs 17 residues. The CDR3 spells CATSEVIARLSTDTQYF. CDR3 DNA: TGTGCCACCAGTGAAGTCATCGCCAGGCTGAGCACAGATACGCAGTATTTT.

This clonotype was seen more than once but under ten times. The V call is TRBV6-2 or TRBV6-3, the J call TRBJ2-7, with D possibly being TRBD1 (5 bases). V was shortened by 6 bases and J by 6 bases, with 15 bases between the two germline ends. Germline CDR1 is MNHEY and CDR2 is SVGEGT. This CDR3 has 13 amino acids. In DNA form, the CDR3 reads TGTGCCAGCAGCCCCACGGTCAGGGCCGAGCAGTACGTC. Translating gives CASSPTVRAEQYV.

The chain joins TRBV5-4 to TRBJ2-1, with D possibly being TRBD1 (6 bases). The V gene lost 0 bases and the J gene lost 9 bases, with 16 bases spanning the gap. Germline V gives CDR1 SGHNT, CDR2 YYREEE (reference sequence). The length of the CDR3 is 15 residues. CDR3 loop: CASSLVTVGGGEQFF. CDR3 DNA: TGTGCCAGCAGCTTGGTGACAGTTGGGGGCGGTGAGCAGTTCTTC.

CDR3 region: CASSLGPPPDTQYF. In DNA form, the CDR3 reads TGTGCCAGCAGTTTAGGTCCCCCACCAGATACGCAGTATTTT. The chain employs TRBV6-6 and TRBJ2-3; D call uncertain. Trimming removed 4 bases from V and 4 bases from J, with 12 bases in between. Germline V gene sequence: CDR1 MNHNY, CDR2 SVGAGI (reference sequence). This CDR3 is built from 14 residues.

The sample holds a few counts of this clonotype. V usage is TRBV10-3 and J usage is TRBJ2-6; 8 positions agree with TRBD2. This CDR3 has 18 amino acids. The J segment lost 15 bases and the V segment lost 0 bases, leaving 19 bases of the junction unmatched. Germline loops: CDR1 ENHRY, CDR2 SYGVKD. The CDR3 DNA reads TGTGCCATCAGTGAGTCTTGGTTTTCGGCGGGGGGCCTTATGACCCTGACTTTC. This translates into CAISESWFSAGGLMTLTF.

This clonotype has more than one count but fewer than ten. The J gene is TRBJ1-2, the V gene TRBV12-5, with a tentative D call TRBD1 (6 bases). Germline V gene data show CDR1 as LGHNT and CDR2 as FRNRAP. CDR3 size: 13 residues. Trimming stripped 1 base from V and 5 bases from J, with 8 bases between. CDR3 region: CASGLDRAYGYTF. The DNA for the CDR3 is TGTGCTAGTGGTTTGGACAGGGCATATGGCTACACCTTC.

The table lists this clonotype with a few counts. CDR3 sequence reads: CASSQKDRRDTQYF. CDR3 nucleotides: TGCGCCAGCAGCCAGAAGGACAGGCGAGATACGCAGTATTTT. The chain joins TRBV4-3 to TRBJ2-3, with 7 nucleotides matching TRBD1. The ends lost 3 bases at V and 5 bases at J; junction bases unmatched: 5. This CDR3 contains 14 residues. Per germline, CDR1 LGHNA and CDR2 YSLEER.

This clonotype was counted between two and nine times. The chain combines TRBV12-3 or TRBV12-4 with TRBJ2-2, with D perhaps matching TRBD1 or TRBD2 (5 bases each). Trimming took 6 bases from V and 2 from J, leaving 19 bases between them. The CDR3 consists of 17 residues. CDR3 in DNA: TGTGCCAGCAGCCCCCGGGGTGCCAGGGAAAACACCGGGGAGCTGTTTTTT. Encoded protein: CASSPRGARENTGELFF.

This clonotype was observed at least ten times. The gene calls are TRBV18 and TRBJ1-1; TRBD1 is a possible D gene (6 bases). Per the germline V gene, CDR1 is KGHSH and CDR2 is LQKENI. V lost 0 bases, J lost 4 bases, and 15 bases lay in between. The CDR3 spans 16 residues. The CDR3 DNA reads as TGTGCCAGCTCACCACCACCCGGAGGGGGTAGCACTGAAGCTTTCTTT. It yields the protein CASSPPPGGGSTEAFF.

Concerning this clonotype: Without the conserved terminal phenylalanine or tryptophan, this CDR3 likely stems from a read error. The gene calls are TRBV30 and TRBJ1-3; D may be TRBD1 (5 bases). Germline-derived CDR1 and CDR2 are GTSNPN and SVGIG (reference sequence). V shed 1 base and J shed 4 bases, with 8 bases lying between them. This CDR3 spans 13 amino acids. Here the CDR3 DNA reads TGTGCCTGGAGTGCGGGACCCGGAAACACCATATATATT. Residues: CAWSAGPGNTIYI.

The chain joins TRBV5-1 to TRBJ1-2; 8 bases match TRBD1. V dropped 3 bases and J dropped 4; count of bases not matched to a gene: 2. The length of the CDR3 is 13 residues. In germline, CDR1 is SGHRS, CDR2 YFSETQ. In DNA, the CDR3 is TGCGCCAGCAGCTACAGGGGGGGCTATGGCTACACCTTC. This encodes CASSYRGGYGYTF.